This paragraph covers one T cell receptor beta chain sequence. What it binds is not known. The germline CDR1 and CDR2 sequences are ENHRY and SYGVKD. Trimming shortened V by 5 bases and J by 5 bases, and 21 bases separated the two germline ends. The CDR3 length is 16 residues. This specimen comes from a study of T cell responses to AZD1222 COVID-19 vaccine. Study observations and caveats: Repertoire sampling occurred only after the peak T cell response. Among the donors, most were white British and more were female, and clonal diversity was possibly underestimated.

Clones were read by immunoSEQ multiplex PCR, and TCRdb kept only the in-frame ones, dropping some. The table has tens of thousands of clones, around 90% seen once; the top ten hold 18%. J is TRBJ1-2 and V is TRBV10-3, with D perhaps TRBD1 (5 bases). This material consisted of peripheral blood, taken 28 days after the second AZD1222 dose. The source is an adult who received the AZD1222 COVID-19 vaccine. Here the CDR3 reads CAISRAQEGLGYGYTF. The CDR3, as DNA: TGTGCCATCAGTAGAGCACAGGAGGGATTGGGTTATGGCTACACCTTC.